This entry lists 21 T cell receptor beta chains sequenced from one sample in a study of T cell repertoires and Cas9 in healthy adults. Profiling relied on immunoSEQ multiplex PCR, and the TCRdb table lists in-frame clones only, not all of them. This table has about 14,000 clones, roughly nine tenths appearing once. What was sequenced was Tregs (CD4+, CD25+, CD127-, CD137-, CD154-) from PBMCs; culture status not recorded. The origin of the receptors is a human donor in good health.

The V and J genes are TRBV7-2 and TRBJ1-3; D is unresolved. The length of the CDR3 is 15 residues. Trimming left V 2 bases short and J 0 bases short, with 8 bases between. Germline assignment: CDR1 SGHTA and CDR2 FQGNSA. DNA for the CDR3: TGTGCCAGCAGCTTACCGGGATACTCTGGAAACACCATATATTTT. This codes for CASSLPGYSGNTIYF.

The chain has TRBV19 and TRBJ1-1; the D gene is possibly TRBD1 (6 bases). V was cut by 3 bases and J by 5 bases, with 10 bases left in between. This CDR3 has 13 amino acids. CDR1 LNHDA and CDR2 SQIVND come from the germline V gene (reference sequence). The chain's CDR3 is CASSIRGATEAFF. As DNA, the CDR3 is TGTGCCAGTAGTATTCGGGGGGCAACTGAAGCTTTCTTT. Full variable domain (remainder filled in from reference TRBV19 and TRBJ1-1): DGGITQSPKYLFRKEGQNVTLSCEQNLNHDAMYWYRQDPGQGLRLIYYSQIVNDFQKGDIAEGYSVSREKKESFPLTVTSAQKNPTAFYLCASSIRGATEAFFGQGTRLTVV.

The chain is built from TRBV28 and TRBJ1-6; 11 bases line up with TRBD1. V dropped 7 bases and J dropped 10; count of bases not matched to a gene: 12. The CDR3 length is 16 residues. Germline CDR1 is MDHEN and CDR2 is SYDVKM. The CDR3 nucleotides read TGTGCCAGCACCCCGAGGGAGGGACAGGGGGGCTCACCCCTCCACTTT. It specifies CASTPREGQGGSPLHF.

V gene TRBV19 combines with J gene TRBJ1-5; D possibly corresponds to TRBD1 (5 bases). The CDR3 extends over 14 amino acids. The V and J ends lost 3 bases and 5 bases respectively, with 11 bases between them. Germline-derived CDR1 and CDR2 are LNHDA and SQIVND (reference sequence). The DNA for the CDR3 is TGTGCCAGTAGTATTGGGAGGGGCCATCAGCCCCAGCATTTT. Residues: CASSIGRGHQPQHF.

The chain links TRBV9 to TRBJ1-2; D remains ambiguous. The CDR3 has 16 amino acids. With 2 bases removed from V and 1 base from J, the gap between germline ends came to 15 bases. CDR1 SGDLS and CDR2 YYNGEE come from the germline V gene. The CDR3 bases are TGTGCCAGCAGCGTTTCGGTGTTGGGAATTAACTATGGCTACACCTTC. Residues: CASSVSVLGINYGYTF.

The chain combines TRBV4-1 with TRBJ2-1; D gene ambiguous. This CDR3 spans 15 amino acids. V was trimmed by 0 bases and J by 0 bases, leaving 6 bases between them. Germline V CDR1 and CDR2: MGHRA, YSYEKL. The CDR3 DNA is TGCGCCAGCAGCCAAGATGATAGCTCCTACAATGAGCAGTTCTTC. Its protein is CASSQDDSSYNEQFF.

The chain recombines TRBV12-5 with TRBJ2-7; TRBD1 agrees at 10 bases. There are 14 residues in the CDR3. The junction had 4 bases not matched to a gene; V was cut back by 6 bases and J by 2 bases. The germline CDR1 and CDR2 sequences are LGHNT and FRNRAP. The CDR3 is CASGLGQGTYEQYF. The CDR3 DNA reads TGTGCTAGTGGCCTGGGACAGGGGACCTACGAGCAGTACTTC.

The genes are TRBV2 and TRBJ1-2; possible D gene TRBD1, 5 bases. The V and J ends lost 3 bases and 8 bases respectively, with 10 bases between them. The CDR3 totals 12 residues. CDR1 is SNHLY, CDR2 FYNNEI, per germline. The CDR3 nucleotides read TGTGCCAGCAGTGACAGGGCGGAGGGCTACACCTTC. Encoded protein: CASSDRAEGYTF. The full variable domain, completed using reference TRBV2 and TRBJ1-2, is EPEVTQTPSHQVTQMGQEVILRCVPISNHLYFYWYRQILGQKVEFLVSFYNNEISEKSEIFDDQFSVERPDGSNFTLKIRSTKLEDSAMYFCASSDRAEGYTFGSGTRLTVV.

The V gene is TRBV28, the J gene TRBJ2-2; D remains unclear. Per germline, CDR1 MDHEN and CDR2 SYDVKM. The germline V and J ends were trimmed by 5 bases and 3 bases, with 4 bases remaining between them. The CDR3 is 12 amino acids. CDR3 DNA sequence: TGTGCCAGCAGTATATACACCGGGGAGCTGTTTTTT. This translates into CASSIYTGELFF.

The chain carries TRBV19 and TRBJ1-5, with D possibly being TRBD1 (6 bases). This CDR3 is 17 amino acids long. V shed 3 bases and J shed 6 bases, with 21 bases lying between them. Per the germline V gene, CDR1 is LNHDA and CDR2 is SQIVND (reference sequence). The CDR3 DNA follows: TGTGCCAGTAGTATGGGCAGGGGAGTAAGGGAAGGTCAGCCCCAGCATTTT. Its translation: CASSMGRGVREGQPQHF.

This rearrangement joins TRBV10-2 to TRBJ1-1, with 7 bases aligning to TRBD1. Germline V gene data show CDR1 as WSHSY and CDR2 as SAAADI. J was trimmed by 11 bases and V by 6 bases; bases with no gene match: 9. The CDR3 length is 12 residues. The chain's CDR3 is CASSLTGYGAFF. The CDR3 DNA sequence: TGCGCCAGCAGCCTGACAGGGTACGGCGCTTTCTTT.

The sample holds one count of this clone. The junction and the germline gene differ at one end; a read error may be behind it. The V gene is TRBV5-4, the J gene TRBJ2-5; 11 nucleotides align to TRBD2. The germline V gene encodes CDR1 SGHNT and CDR2 YYREEE (reference sequence). This CDR3 region has 16 residues. The CDR3 loop is CASSLDVLAGAETQYF. The CDR3 nucleotides are TGTGCAAGCAGCCTTGATGTACTAGCGGGAGCAGAGACCCAGTACTTC. Looking up the rest from reference TRBV5-4 and TRBJ2-5 gives the full variable domain: ETGVTQSPTHLIKTRGQQVTLRCSSQSGHNTVSWYQQALGQGPQFIFQYYREEENGRGNFPPRFSGLQFPNYSSELNVNALELDDSALYLCASSLDVLAGAETQYFGPGTRLLVL.

The rearrangement joins TRBV6-6 to TRBJ2-2; D is uncertain. Germline CDR1 is MNHNY and CDR2 is SVGAGI (reference sequence). The V end lost 6 bases, the J end lost 2 bases, and 10 bases lay between the germline ends. The CDR3 extends over 14 amino acids. CDR3 DNA: TGTGCCAGCAGATGGTTGGATAACACCGGGGAGCTGTTTTTT. It encodes CASRWLDNTGELFF.

V usage is TRBV9 and J usage is TRBJ2-3; TRBD1 matches 8 bases. Per the germline V gene, CDR1 is SGDLS and CDR2 is YYNGEE. J was trimmed by 4 bases and V by 4 bases; bases with no gene match: 8. This CDR3 has 15 amino acids. The CDR3 region is CASSSTGDFADTQYF. In nucleotides, the CDR3 is TGTGCCAGCAGCTCGACAGGGGATTTTGCAGATACGCAGTATTTT.

This clone was detected a few times. The V call is TRBV19, the J call TRBJ1-1; 8 bases are shared with TRBD1. Germline V gene data show CDR1 as LNHDA and CDR2 as SQIVND (reference sequence). The length of the CDR3 is 16 residues. V dropped 3 bases and J dropped 3; count of bases not matched to a gene: 9. The CDR3 spells CASSMTGVLGYTEAFF. The DNA of the CDR3 is TGTGCCAGTAGTATGACAGGGGTTCTAGGGTACACTGAAGCTTTCTTT.

The DNA of the CDR3 is TGTGCCAGCTCACCACCGGCCAGACCTATGCTCTTATCCACCTTC. Translated, it gives CASSPPARPMLLSTF. The rearrangement links TRBV18 to TRBJ1-2; D uncertain. Between the trimmed V and J ends, which lost 0 bases and 13 bases, there was a span of 21 bases. This CDR3 is built from 15 residues. Per germline, CDR1 KGHSH and CDR2 LQKENI.

V and J are TRBV7-6 and TRBJ2-3; tentative D call: TRBD2 (6 bases). Deletions cut 4 bases from V and 7 bases from J, with 18 bases between. This CDR3 comprises 15 residues. Germline values: CDR1 SGHVS, CDR2 FNYEAQ. The CDR3 loop is CASSSPMTRYHTQYF. DNA of the CDR3: TGTGCCAGCAGCTCCCCGATGACTAGGTACCATACGCAGTATTTT.

The rearrangement links TRBV7-9 to TRBJ1-5, with TRBD1 as a possible D gene (6 bases). V lost 5 bases and J lost 11, with 16 bases in between. This CDR3 has 13 residues. CDR1 is SEHNR, CDR2 FQNEAQ, per germline (reference sequence). The CDR3 DNA is TGTGCCAGCAGCCCGTCCGGGGGGCAGGCCCAGCATTTT. Translated, it gives CASSPSGGQAQHF.

The rearrangement links TRBV7-2 to TRBJ1-5; D is unclear. V shed 2 bases and J shed 0 bases, with 5 bases lying between them. CDR1 and CDR2 (germline): SGHTA, FQGNSA. There are 14 residues in the CDR3. The CDR3 DNA is TGTGCCAGCAGCTTATTTGATAGCAATCAGCCCCAGCATTTT. Residues: CASSLFDSNQPQHF.

The V call is TRBV10-1, the J call TRBJ2-1; D is unresolved. V was pared by 3 bases and J by 3 bases, with 9 bases between. The CDR3 consists of 14 residues. Germline values: CDR1 WNHNN, CDR2 SYGVQD (reference sequence). CDR3 in DNA: TGCGCCAGCAGTGAACACTCGGGCTACAATGAGCAGTTCTTC. Protein product: CASSEHSGYNEQFF.

The chain uses TRBV9 and TRBJ2-3; weak D call: TRBD2 (6 bases). CDR3 length equals 14 residues. Germline V lookup: CDR1 SGDLS, CDR2 YYNGEE. V lost 0 bases and J lost 6, with 11 bases in between. In nucleotides, the CDR3 is TGTGCCAGCAGCGTAGCTGCACTAGCCGATACGCAGTATTTT. Amino acids: CASSVAALADTQYF.